This T cell receptor beta chain was recorded in a study of T cell responses to AZD1222 COVID-19 vaccine. Data came from immunoSEQ multiplex PCR; TCRdb stores just in-frame clones and leaves some out. The sample has 140,000 to 150,000 clones; roughly 91% are singletons. On this clone itself: Its cognate antigen is unknown.

The CDR3 covers 18 residues. The germline CDR1 and CDR2 sequences are SGHNT and YYREEE (reference sequence). The germline V and J ends were trimmed by 1 base and 0 bases, with 18 bases remaining between them. Whole-study results and caveats: There were repertoire samples only from the period after the peak T cell response. CD4 TCRs associated with vaccination spanned spike, dominating at 160-218 and 743-854. Close to half of spike-specific TCRs reportedly recognize unmutated variant regions. Just a handful of AZD1222 recipients tested seropositive at baseline.

Sample: peripheral blood, taken on day 0 of AZD1222 vaccination. The genes are TRBV5-4 and TRBJ2-3; TRBD2 might be the D (7 bases). The TCR was taken from an adult in good health. CDR3 nucleotide sequence: TGTGCCAGCAGCTTGTCGAGGGAGGGGGGGACTAGCACAGATACGCAGTATTTT. Translating it yields CASSLSREGGTSTDTQYF. Supplemented by reference TRBV5-4 and TRBJ2-3, the full variable domain reads ETGVTQSPTHLIKTRGQQVTLRCSSQSGHNTVSWYQQALGQGPQFIFQYYREEENGRGNFPPRFSGLQFPNYSSELNVNALELDDSALYLCASSLSREGGTSTDTQYFGPGTRLTVL.